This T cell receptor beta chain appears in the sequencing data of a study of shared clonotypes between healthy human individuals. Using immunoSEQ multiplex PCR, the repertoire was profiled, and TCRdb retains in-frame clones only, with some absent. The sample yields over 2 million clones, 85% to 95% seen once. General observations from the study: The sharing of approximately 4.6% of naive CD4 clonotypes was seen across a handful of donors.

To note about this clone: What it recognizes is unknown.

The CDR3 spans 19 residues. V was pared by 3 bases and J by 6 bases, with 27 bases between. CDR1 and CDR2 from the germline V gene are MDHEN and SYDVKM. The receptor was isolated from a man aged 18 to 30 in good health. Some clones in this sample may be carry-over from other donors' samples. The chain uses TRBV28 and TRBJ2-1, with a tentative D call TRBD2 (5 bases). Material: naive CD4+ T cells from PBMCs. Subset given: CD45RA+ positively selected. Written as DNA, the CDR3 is TGTGCCAGCAGTTTTATTTCTACCCGTAGCCGGCTAGCAGGCAATGAGCAGTTCTTC. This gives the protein CASSFISTRSRLAGNEQFF.